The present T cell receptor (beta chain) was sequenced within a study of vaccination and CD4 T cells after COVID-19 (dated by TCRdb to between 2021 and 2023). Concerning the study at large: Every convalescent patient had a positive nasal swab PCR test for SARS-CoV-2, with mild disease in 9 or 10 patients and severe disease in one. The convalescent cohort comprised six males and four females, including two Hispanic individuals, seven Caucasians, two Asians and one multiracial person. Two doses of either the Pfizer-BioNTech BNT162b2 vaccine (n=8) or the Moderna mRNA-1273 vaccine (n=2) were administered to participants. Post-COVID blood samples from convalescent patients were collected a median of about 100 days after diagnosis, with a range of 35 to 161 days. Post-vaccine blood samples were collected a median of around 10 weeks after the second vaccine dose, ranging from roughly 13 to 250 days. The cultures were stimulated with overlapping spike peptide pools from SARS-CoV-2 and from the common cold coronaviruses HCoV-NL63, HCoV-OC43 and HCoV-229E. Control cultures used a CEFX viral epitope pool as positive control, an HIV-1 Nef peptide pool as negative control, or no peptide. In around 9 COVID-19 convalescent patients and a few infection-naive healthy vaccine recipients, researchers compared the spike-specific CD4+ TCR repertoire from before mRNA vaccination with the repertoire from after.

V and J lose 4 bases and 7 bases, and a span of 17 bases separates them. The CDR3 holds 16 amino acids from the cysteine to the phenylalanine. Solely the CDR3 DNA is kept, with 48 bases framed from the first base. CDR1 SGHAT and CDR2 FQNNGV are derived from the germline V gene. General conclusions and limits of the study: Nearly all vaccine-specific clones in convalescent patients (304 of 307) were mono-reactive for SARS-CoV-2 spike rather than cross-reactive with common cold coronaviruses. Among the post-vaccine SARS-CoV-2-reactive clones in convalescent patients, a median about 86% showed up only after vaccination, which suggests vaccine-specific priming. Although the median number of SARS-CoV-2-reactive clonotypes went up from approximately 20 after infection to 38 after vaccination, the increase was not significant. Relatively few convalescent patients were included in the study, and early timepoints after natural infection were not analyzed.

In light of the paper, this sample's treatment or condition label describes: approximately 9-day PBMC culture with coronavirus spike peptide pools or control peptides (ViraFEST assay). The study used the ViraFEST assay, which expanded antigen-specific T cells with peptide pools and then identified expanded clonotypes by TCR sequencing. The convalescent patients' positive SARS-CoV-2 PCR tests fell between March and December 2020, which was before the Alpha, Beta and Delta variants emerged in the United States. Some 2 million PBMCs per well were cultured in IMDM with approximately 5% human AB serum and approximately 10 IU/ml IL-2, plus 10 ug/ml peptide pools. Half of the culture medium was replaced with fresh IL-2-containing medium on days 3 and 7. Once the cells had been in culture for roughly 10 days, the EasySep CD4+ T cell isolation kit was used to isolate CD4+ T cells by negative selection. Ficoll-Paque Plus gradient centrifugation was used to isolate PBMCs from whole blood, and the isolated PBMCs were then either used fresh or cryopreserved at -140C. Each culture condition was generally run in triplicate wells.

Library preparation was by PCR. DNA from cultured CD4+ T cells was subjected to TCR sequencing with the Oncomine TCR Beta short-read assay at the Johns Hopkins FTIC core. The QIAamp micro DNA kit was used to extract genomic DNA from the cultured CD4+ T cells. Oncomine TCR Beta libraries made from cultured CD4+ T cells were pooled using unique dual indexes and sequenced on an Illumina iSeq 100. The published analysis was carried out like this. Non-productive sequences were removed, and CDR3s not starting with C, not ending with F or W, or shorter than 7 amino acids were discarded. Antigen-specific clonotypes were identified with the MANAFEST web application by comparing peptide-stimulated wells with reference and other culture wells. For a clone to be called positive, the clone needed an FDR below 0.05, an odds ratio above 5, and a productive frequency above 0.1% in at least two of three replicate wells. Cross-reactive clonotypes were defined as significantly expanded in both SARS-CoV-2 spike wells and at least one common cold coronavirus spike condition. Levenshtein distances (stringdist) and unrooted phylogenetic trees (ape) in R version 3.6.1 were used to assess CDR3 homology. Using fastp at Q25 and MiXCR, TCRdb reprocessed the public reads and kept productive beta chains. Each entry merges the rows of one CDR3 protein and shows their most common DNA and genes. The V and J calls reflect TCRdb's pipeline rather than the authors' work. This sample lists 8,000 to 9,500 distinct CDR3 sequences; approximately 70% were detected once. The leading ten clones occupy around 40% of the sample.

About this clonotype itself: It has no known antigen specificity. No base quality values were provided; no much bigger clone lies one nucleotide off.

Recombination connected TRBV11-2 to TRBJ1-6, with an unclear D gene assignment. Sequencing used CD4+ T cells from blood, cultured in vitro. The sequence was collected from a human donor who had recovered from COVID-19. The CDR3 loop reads CASSSPRGPRNSPLHF. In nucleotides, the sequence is TGTGCCAGCAGCTCCCCAAGAGGCCCTAGGAATTCACCCCTCCACTTT.